The 30 T cell receptor beta chains reported below all come from one sample, sequenced in a study of beta chain features in type 1 diabetes. Since all of the isolated RNA was reverse transcribed, expressed TCRB transcripts were what got sequenced. Sequenced by immunoSEQ multiplex PCR; TCRdb stores in-frame clones only, minus some. Among some 330,000 clones listed, around 10% were seen once. The sequenced sample consisted of naive CD4+ T cells from blood. The receptors were gathered from a woman between 25 and 40 years old in good health.

The chain recombines TRBV5-1 with TRBJ2-6, with TRBD1 identical over 9 bases. Unmatched junction bases numbered 4, after V lost 0 bases and J lost 9 bases. The CDR3 covers 15 residues. Per the germline V gene, CDR1 is SGHRS and CDR2 is YFSETQ. The CDR3 DNA follows: TGCGCCAGCAGCTTGGAGGGACAGGGAGACAACGTCCTGACTTTC. This codes for CASSLEGQGDNVLTF.

This sequence joins TRBV9 and TRBJ2-1, with 7 positions matching TRBD2. The germline gives CDR1 SGDLS, CDR2 YYNGEE. Trimming took 0 bases from V and 5 from J; bases not matched to a gene: 11. The CDR3 has 17 residues. CDR3 region: CASSVGEGGGINNEQFF. In nucleotides, the CDR3 is TGTGCCAGCAGCGTAGGGGAGGGCGGGGGTATCAACAATGAGCAGTTCTTC.

This clone has more than one count but fewer than ten. The J gene is TRBJ2-7, the V gene TRBV30; maybe TRBD2 (5 bases). The CDR3 runs to 13 residues. Germline V gene sequence: CDR1 GTSNPN, CDR2 SVGIG (reference sequence). V gave up 2 bases and J gave up 6 bases, with 14 bases separating them. The CDR3 coding sequence is TGTGCCTGGAGTCGATGGGAGTCCGCCGAGCAGTACTTC. Translation: CAWSRWESAEQYF.

The CDR3 spells CASSSSGMAPFF. The CDR3 DNA reads TGTGCCAGCAGCTCCTCAGGGATGGCACCTTTCTTT. The chain uses TRBV7-3 and TRBJ1-1, with D maybe TRBD1 (5 bases). The CDR3 spans 12 residues. Germline CDR1 SGHTA, CDR2 FQGTGA. V lost 4 bases and J lost 12, with 15 bases in between.

The chain is built from TRBV18 and TRBJ2-7; D is unresolved. Germline CDR1 and CDR2: KGHSH and LQKENI. Trimming stripped 0 bases from V and 3 bases from J, with 6 bases between. This CDR3 has 13 residues. The CDR3 DNA reads TGTGCCAGCTCACCACCACATAACTACGAGCAGTACTTC. Translating it yields CASSPPHNYEQYF.

A few counts support this clone. The chain links TRBV27 to TRBJ2-3; 8 bases match TRBD1. CDR1 MNHEY and CDR2 SMNVEV come from the germline V gene (reference sequence). The junction had 2 bases not matched to a gene; V was cut back by 7 bases and J by 2 bases. This CDR3 comprises 13 residues. The CDR3 sequence: CASTRGHTDTQYF. CDR3 nucleotide sequence: TGTGCCAGCACCAGGGGGCACACAGATACGCAGTATTTT.

This chain uses TRBV18 with TRBJ2-5, with 10 bases lining up with TRBD1. Germline lookup yields CDR1 KGHSH and CDR2 LQKENI. This CDR3 has 16 residues. Losses at the gene ends were 5 bases for V and 2 bases for J; bases not matched to a gene: 8. CDR3 in amino acids: CASSSLRQGAQETQYF. In DNA, the CDR3 is TGTGCCAGCTCATCTCTTCGACAGGGGGCTCAAGAGACCCAGTACTTC.

This clone has a handful of counts. V is TRBV5-4 and J is TRBJ2-1; TRBD2 matches 9 bases. The V segment lost 3 bases and the J segment 5 bases; nucleotides outside the gene matches: 6. The CDR3 length is 15 residues. Germline V CDR1 and CDR2: SGHNT, YYREEE (reference sequence). As DNA, the CDR3 is TGTGCCAGCAGCTCCCAGAGCGGGGGGAACAATGAGCAGTTCTTC. It encodes CASSSQSGGNNEQFF.

The rearrangement uses TRBV16 and TRBJ1-2, with a possible D match to TRBD1 (5 bases). Germline V gene data show CDR1 as KGHSY and CDR2 as FQNENV. This CDR3 comprises 15 residues. V was cut by 2 bases and J by 4 bases, with 14 bases left in between. This chain's CDR3 is CASSQREQRGYGYTF. The CDR3 DNA reads TGTGCCAGCAGCCAAAGAGAGCAAAGGGGCTATGGCTACACCTTC.

In this sample, this clone turned up a few times. The CDR3 protein is CSVGATGLEKLFF. CDR3 in DNA: TGCAGCGTTGGTGCCACGGGTTTAGAAAAACTGTTTTTT. The V gene is TRBV29-1, the J gene TRBJ1-4, with no clear D. The CDR3 has 13 residues. V shed 4 bases and J shed 8 bases, with 14 bases lying between them. Germline V gene sequence: CDR1 SQVTM, CDR2 ANQGSEA.

This clone was found a few times. The rearrangement uses TRBV7-9 and TRBJ2-1; D gene uncertain. V lost 5 bases and J 9 bases, leaving 8 bases between the germline ends. This CDR3 has 11 amino acids. CDR1 and CDR2 (germline): SEHNR, FQNEAQ (reference sequence). This CDR3 is CASSLVGEQFF. DNA of the CDR3: TGTGCCAGCAGCCTCGTCGGTGAGCAGTTCTTC.

In this sample, this clone turned up a few times. This chain joins TRBV7-2 and TRBJ2-2, with 9 bases that match TRBD1. There are 16 residues in the CDR3. Germline loops: CDR1 SGHTA, CDR2 FQGNSA. V was pared by 2 bases and J by 1 base, with 2 bases of the junction left unmatched. CDR3 residues: CASSLRGQGNTGELFF. CDR3 nucleotide sequence: TGTGCCAGCAGCTTACGGGGACAGGGGAACACCGGGGAGCTGTTTTTT.

This clone was seen a handful of times. This chain connects TRBV5-1 to TRBJ2-1, with 10 bases fitting TRBD2. The ends lost 1 base at V and 9 bases at J; junction bases unmatched: 4. The CDR3 length is 14 residues. The germline V gene encodes CDR1 SGHRS and CDR2 YFSETQ. The DNA of the CDR3 is TGCGCCAGCAGCTTGTCCCCTAGCGGGAGTGAGCAGTTCTTC. Its protein is CASSLSPSGSEQFF. Full variable domain (rest looked up from reference TRBV5-1 and TRBJ2-1): KAGVTQTPRYLIKTRGQQVTLSCSPISGHRSVSWYQQTPGQGLQFLFEYFSETQRNKGNFPGRFSGRQFSNSRSEMNVSTLELGDSALYLCASSLSPSGSEQFFGPGTRLTVL.

This clone has just a few counts. The chain employs TRBV7-9 and TRBJ2-7; 8 nucleotides align to TRBD2. The ends lost 1 base at V and 3 bases at J; junction bases unmatched: 5. Germline V lookup: CDR1 SEHNR, CDR2 FQNEAQ (reference sequence). The CDR3 spans 15 residues. This CDR3 reads CASSLGLAQDYEQYF. The CDR3 bases are TGTGCCAGCAGCTTAGGACTAGCGCAAGACTACGAGCAGTACTTC.

The chain carries TRBV30 and TRBJ1-4; D remains unclear. The CDR3 has 13 residues. The germline V and J ends were trimmed by 3 bases and 5 bases, with 10 bases remaining between them. Germline-derived CDR1 and CDR2 are GTSNPN and SVGIG (reference sequence). DNA of the CDR3: TGTGCCTGGAGCCGGGATCGGAATGAAAAACTGTTTTTT. It encodes CAWSRDRNEKLFF.

The rearrangement links TRBV5-1 to TRBJ2-1, with 8 bases that match TRBD2. This CDR3 is 15 amino acids long. Germline values: CDR1 SGHRS, CDR2 YFSETQ. The J segment lost 9 bases and the V segment lost 3 bases, leaving 11 bases of the junction unmatched. The DNA of the CDR3 is TGCGCCAGCAGCTCCAGCGGGAATCGGGGGGGTGAGCAGTTCTTC. It codes for CASSSSGNRGGEQFF. Drawing the rest from reference TRBV5-1 and TRBJ2-1, the complete variable domain is KAGVTQTPRYLIKTRGQQVTLSCSPISGHRSVSWYQQTPGQGLQFLFEYFSETQRNKGNFPGRFSGRQFSNSRSEMNVSTLELGDSALYLCASSSSGNRGGEQFFGPGTRLTVL.

The chain uses TRBV28 and TRBJ2-1, with a possible D match to TRBD1 (6 bases). This CDR3 spans 13 amino acids. Between the trimmed V and J ends, which lost 7 bases and 3 bases, there was a span of 10 bases. CDR1 MDHEN and CDR2 SYDVKM come from the germline V gene. This CDR3 is CASTRGFYNEQFF. In DNA, the CDR3 is TGTGCCAGCACCAGGGGATTCTACAATGAGCAGTTCTTC.

In this sample, this clone turned up a few times. This chain joins TRBV7-2 and TRBJ2-3; 7 bases are shared with TRBD2. The V and J ends lost 1 base and 3 bases, in that order; junction bases with no gene match: 13. The V gene's germline CDR1 is SGHTA and CDR2 FQGNSA. This CDR3 has 18 residues. The DNA for the CDR3 is TGTGCCAGCAGCTTAGGGCCAGACCGCGGGAGCTGGACAGATACGCAGTATTTT. Translation gives CASSLGPDRGSWTDTQYF.

The gene calls are TRBV4-2 and TRBJ1-2, with a possible D match to TRBD1 (5 bases). Germline loops: CDR1 LGHNA, CDR2 YNFKEQ. The CDR3 totals 16 residues. The ends were cut back, 0 bases at V and 3 bases at J, with 14 bases in the middle. CDR3 coding DNA: TGTGCCAGCAGCCAAGATAGTCCAGGGCGAGACTATGGCTACACCTTC. Protein: CASSQDSPGRDYGYTF.

A few counts support this clone. This chain joins TRBV5-4 and TRBJ2-5; a weak D match, TRBD2 (6 bases). Trimming took off 4 bases at V and 5 bases at J, with 12 bases between the two ends. Germline CDR1 SGHNT, CDR2 YYREEE (reference sequence). The CDR3 is 13 amino acids. CDR3 sequence: CASSLTRAETQYF. CDR3 sequence (DNA): TGTGCCAGCAGCCTGACTAGGGCGGAGACCCAGTACTTC.

The rearrangement uses TRBV5-5 and TRBJ2-5, with TRBD2 matching 15 bases. V lost 3 bases and J lost 4; bases outside the gene matches: 1. CDR3 length equals 15 residues. Germline values: CDR1 SGHKS, CDR2 YYEKEE (reference sequence). The CDR3 DNA reads TGTGCCAGCAGCTGGGGACTAGCGGGAGGAGAGACCCAGTACTTC. Encoded protein: CASSWGLAGGETQYF. Full variable domain (outside the CDR3, taken from reference TRBV5-5 and TRBJ2-5): DAGVTQSPTHLIKTRGQQVTLRCSPISGHKSVSWYQQVLGQGPQFIFQYYEKEERGRGNFPDRFSARQFPNYSSELNVNALLLGDSALYLCASSWGLAGGETQYFGPGTRLLVL.

The chain is built from TRBV28 and TRBJ1-5; TRBD1 agrees at 8 bases. CDR3 length: 17 amino acids. Germline values: CDR1 MDHEN, CDR2 SYDVKM. The ends lost 5 bases at V and 10 bases at J; junction bases unmatched: 19. CDR3 residues: CASSPDARTGTFIPQHF. DNA for the CDR3: TGTGCCAGCAGTCCCGATGCCCGGACAGGGACCTTTATCCCCCAGCATTTT. The variable domain in full, completed from reference TRBV28 and TRBJ1-5, reads DVKVTQSSRYLVKRTGEKVFLECVQDMDHENMFWYRQDPGLGLRLIYFSYDVKMKEKGDIPEGYSVSREKKERFSLILESASTNQTSMYLCASSPDARTGTFIPQHFGDGTRLSIL.

This clone occurred a few times. The chain couples TRBV5-1 to TRBJ2-1, with a possible D match to TRBD2 (5 bases). V lost 0 bases and J lost 2, with 9 bases in between. The length of the CDR3 is 15 residues. Per the germline V gene, CDR1 is SGHRS and CDR2 is YFSETQ. The CDR3 region is CASSLVSGAYNEQFF. Here the CDR3 DNA reads TGCGCCAGCAGCTTGGTTTCCGGGGCCTACAATGAGCAGTTCTTC.

The chain recombines TRBV6-5 with TRBJ2-2; the match to TRBD2 covers 11 bases. The CDR3 loop spans 16 amino acids. Looked up from germline, CDR1 is MNHEY and CDR2 is SVGAGI. J was trimmed by 3 bases and V by 2 bases; bases with no gene match: 2. The CDR3 reads CASSYLGLADTGELFF. The CDR3 nucleotides are TGTGCCAGCAGTTACCTGGGACTAGCGGACACCGGGGAGCTGTTTTTT.

This clone was seen only a few times. The chain links TRBV27 to TRBJ2-3; TRBD2 matches 14 bases. Trimming took 5 bases from V and 7 from J; bases not matched to a gene: 5. CDR3 size: 15 residues. The germline CDR1 and CDR2 sequences are MNHEY and SMNVEV (reference sequence). CDR3 sequence: CASSPGTSGGNTQYF. The DNA for the CDR3 is TGTGCCAGCAGTCCAGGGACTAGCGGGGGAAATACGCAGTATTTT.

This clone was found a few times. The V gene is TRBV5-6, the J gene TRBJ1-1; tentatively, D is TRBD1 (6 bases). Germline V lookup: CDR1 SGHDT, CDR2 YYEEEE. V was shortened by 0 bases and J by 1 base, with 13 bases between the two germline ends. The CDR3 is 16 amino acids. The chain's CDR3 is CASSLAEETGNTEAFF. CDR3 nucleotide sequence: TGTGCCAGCAGCTTGGCCGAGGAGACAGGGAACACTGAAGCTTTCTTT. The full variable domain, in which reference TRBV5-6 and TRBJ1-1 provide the parts outside the CDR3, is DAGVTQSPTHLIKTRGQQVTLRCSPKSGHDTVSWYQQALGQGPQFIFQYYEEEERQRGNFPDRFSGHQFPNYSSELNVNALLLGDSALYLCASSLAEETGNTEAFFGQGTRLTVV.

This clone turned up a few times. The rearrangement links TRBV5-1 to TRBJ2-1; 7 bases map to TRBD2. The length of the CDR3 is 21 residues. Germline assignment: CDR1 SGHRS and CDR2 YFSETQ. V trimming: 3 bases; J trimming: 8 bases; junction bases outside the gene matches: 29. DNA of the CDR3: TGCGCCAGCAGCTCCCCCCCCTGGGAGGGTGGGGTAAAGGGTGCGAAAGATGAGCAGTTCTTC. This translates into CASSSPPWEGGVKGAKDEQFF.

This clone came up a few times. The chain combines TRBV5-6 with TRBJ2-7; 7 bases fit TRBD2. The CDR3 sequence is 14 residues long. Germline assignment: CDR1 SGHDT and CDR2 YYEEEE. The V gene end was trimmed by 3 bases and the J gene end by 4 bases; junction bases not matched to a gene: 7. CDR3 protein: CASSYTGTKYEQYF. The CDR3 DNA reads TGTGCCAGCAGCTACACCGGGACTAAATACGAGCAGTACTTC.

V usage is TRBV7-3 and J usage is TRBJ1-1; no clear D. Germline lookup yields CDR1 SGHTA and CDR2 FQGTGA. V lost 2 bases, J lost 5 bases, and 9 bases lay in between. This CDR3 spans 13 amino acids. The CDR3 DNA is TGTGCCAGCAGCTTAGAGTCCCGGACTGAAGCTTTCTTT. It is translated as CASSLESRTEAFF.

This chain links TRBV7-2 with TRBJ2-7, with 12 nucleotides matching TRBD2. Germline V CDR1 and CDR2: SGHTA, FQGNSA. The CDR3 sequence is 16 residues long. The V segment lost 3 bases and the J segment 6 bases; nucleotides outside the gene matches: 9. CDR3 in amino acids: CASSFTATSGSGEQYF. CDR3 nucleotide sequence: TGTGCCAGCAGCTTCACAGCGACTAGCGGGAGCGGCGAGCAGTACTTC.